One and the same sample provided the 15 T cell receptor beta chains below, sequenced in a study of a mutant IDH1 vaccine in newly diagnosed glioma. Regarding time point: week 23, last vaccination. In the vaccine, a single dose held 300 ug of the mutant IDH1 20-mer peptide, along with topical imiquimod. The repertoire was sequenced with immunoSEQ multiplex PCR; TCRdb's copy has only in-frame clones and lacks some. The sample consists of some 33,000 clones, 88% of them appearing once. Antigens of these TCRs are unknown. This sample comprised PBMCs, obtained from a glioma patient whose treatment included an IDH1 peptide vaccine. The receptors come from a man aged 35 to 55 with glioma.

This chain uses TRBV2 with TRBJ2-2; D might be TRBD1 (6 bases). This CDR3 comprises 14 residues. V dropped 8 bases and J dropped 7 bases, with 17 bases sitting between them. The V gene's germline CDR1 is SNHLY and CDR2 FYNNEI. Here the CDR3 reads CASSGTTTGGELFF. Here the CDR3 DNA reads TGTGCCAGCTCCGGGACAACCACGGGCGGGGAGCTGTTTTTT.

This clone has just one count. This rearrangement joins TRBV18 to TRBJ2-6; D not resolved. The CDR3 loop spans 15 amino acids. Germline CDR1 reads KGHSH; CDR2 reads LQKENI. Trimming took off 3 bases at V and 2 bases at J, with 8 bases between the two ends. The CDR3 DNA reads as TGTGCCAGCTCACCCCTCGTGGCTGGGGCCAACGTCCTGACTTTC. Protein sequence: CASSPLVAGANVLTF.

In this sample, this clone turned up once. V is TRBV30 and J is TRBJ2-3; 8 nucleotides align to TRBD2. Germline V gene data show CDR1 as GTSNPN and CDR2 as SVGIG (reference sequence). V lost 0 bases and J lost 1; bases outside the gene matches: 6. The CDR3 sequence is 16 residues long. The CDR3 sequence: CAWSVGLAVGTDTQYF. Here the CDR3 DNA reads TGTGCCTGGAGTGTAGGACTAGCAGTCGGCACAGATACGCAGTATTTT.

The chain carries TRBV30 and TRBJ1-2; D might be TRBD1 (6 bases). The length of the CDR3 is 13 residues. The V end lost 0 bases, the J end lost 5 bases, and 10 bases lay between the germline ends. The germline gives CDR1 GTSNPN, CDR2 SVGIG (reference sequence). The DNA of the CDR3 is TGTGCCTGGAGTGTAGCCCAGGGGTATGGCTACACCTTC. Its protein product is CAWSVAQGYGYTF.

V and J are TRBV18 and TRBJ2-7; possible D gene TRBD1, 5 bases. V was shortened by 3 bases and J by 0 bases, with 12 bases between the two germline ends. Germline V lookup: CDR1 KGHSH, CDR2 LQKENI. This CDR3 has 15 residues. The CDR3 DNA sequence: TGTGCCAGCTCACCGCGGACACTCAGCTCCTACGAGCAGTACTTC. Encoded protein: CASSPRTLSSYEQYF.

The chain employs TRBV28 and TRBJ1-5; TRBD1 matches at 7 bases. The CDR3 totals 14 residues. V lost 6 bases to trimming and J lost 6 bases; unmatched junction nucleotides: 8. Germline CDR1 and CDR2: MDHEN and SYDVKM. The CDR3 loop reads CASRDTGEGQPQHF. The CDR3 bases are TGTGCCAGCAGAGATACAGGGGAGGGTCAGCCCCAGCATTTT.

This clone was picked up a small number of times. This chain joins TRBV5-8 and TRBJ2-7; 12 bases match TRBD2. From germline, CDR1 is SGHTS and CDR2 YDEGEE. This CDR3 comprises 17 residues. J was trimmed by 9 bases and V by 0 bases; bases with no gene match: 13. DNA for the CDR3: TGTGCCAGCAGCTTGGGGACTAGCGGGACGCTCTTCGGCGGGCAGTACGTC. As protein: CASSLGTSGTLFGGQYV.

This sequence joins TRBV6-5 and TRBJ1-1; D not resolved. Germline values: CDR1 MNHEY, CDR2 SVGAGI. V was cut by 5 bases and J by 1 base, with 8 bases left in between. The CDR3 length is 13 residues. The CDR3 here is CASSVRENTEAFF. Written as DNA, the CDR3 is TGTGCCAGCAGTGTCCGGGAGAACACTGAAGCTTTCTTT.

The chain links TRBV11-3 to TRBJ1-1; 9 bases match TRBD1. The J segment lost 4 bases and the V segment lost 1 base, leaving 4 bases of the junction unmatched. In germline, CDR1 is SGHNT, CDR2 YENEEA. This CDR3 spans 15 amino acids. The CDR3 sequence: CASSLGGTGSTEAFF. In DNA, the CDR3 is TGTGCCAGCAGCTTAGGAGGGACAGGGAGCACTGAAGCTTTCTTT.

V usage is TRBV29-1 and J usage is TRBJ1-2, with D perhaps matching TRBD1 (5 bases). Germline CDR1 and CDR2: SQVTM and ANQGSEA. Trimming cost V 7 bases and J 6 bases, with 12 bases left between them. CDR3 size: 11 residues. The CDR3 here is CSGRDGDGYTF. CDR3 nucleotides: TGCAGCGGCCGGGACGGTGATGGCTACACCTTC.

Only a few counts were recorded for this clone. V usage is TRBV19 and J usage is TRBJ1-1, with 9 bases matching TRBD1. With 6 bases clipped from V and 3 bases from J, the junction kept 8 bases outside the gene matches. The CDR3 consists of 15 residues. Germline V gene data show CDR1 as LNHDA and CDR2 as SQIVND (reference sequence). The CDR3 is CASSVSGTGYTEAFF. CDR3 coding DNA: TGTGCCAGTAGCGTCTCCGGGACAGGGTACACTGAAGCTTTCTTT.

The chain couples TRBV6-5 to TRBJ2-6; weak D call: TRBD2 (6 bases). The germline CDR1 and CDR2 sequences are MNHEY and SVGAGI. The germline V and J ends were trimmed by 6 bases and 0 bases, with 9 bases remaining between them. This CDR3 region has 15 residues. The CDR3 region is CASSPGSSGANVLTF. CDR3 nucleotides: TGTGCCAGCAGCCCCGGGAGCTCTGGGGCCAACGTCCTGACTTTC.

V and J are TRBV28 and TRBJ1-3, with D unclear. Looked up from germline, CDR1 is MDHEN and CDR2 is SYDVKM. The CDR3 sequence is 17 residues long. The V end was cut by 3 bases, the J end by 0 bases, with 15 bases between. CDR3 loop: CASSLSYVKSSGNTIYF. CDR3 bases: TGTGCCAGCAGTTTGTCGTACGTTAAAAGCTCTGGAAACACCATATATTTT.

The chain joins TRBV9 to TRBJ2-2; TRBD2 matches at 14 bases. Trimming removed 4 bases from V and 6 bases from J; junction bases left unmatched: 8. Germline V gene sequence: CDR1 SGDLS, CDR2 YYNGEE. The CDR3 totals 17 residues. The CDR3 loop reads CASSPRGLAGDAGELFF. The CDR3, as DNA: TGTGCCAGCAGCCCGAGGGGACTAGCGGGAGACGCCGGGGAGCTGTTTTTT.

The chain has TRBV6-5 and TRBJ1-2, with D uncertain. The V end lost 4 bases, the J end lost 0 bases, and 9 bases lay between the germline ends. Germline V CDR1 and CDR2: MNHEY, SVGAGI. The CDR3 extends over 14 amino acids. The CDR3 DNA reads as TGTGCCAGCAGTTCTTTAGCCGCTAACTATGGCTACACCTTC. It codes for CASSSLAANYGYTF.